The next 14 T cell receptor beta chains were all read from a single sample in a study of blood T cells in healthy people across ages. With a J-beta primer mix and a sample-barcoded 5' primer, a second PCR ran 7 to 11 cycles. One entry per CDR3 protein results from TCRdb running MiXCR on the 5' RACE reads. The sample contains 700,000 to 850,000 distinct CDR3 sequences, under 40% of which appear only once. Sequencing used blood. The receptors were gathered from a man younger than 30 in good health.

V gene TRBV29-1 combines with J gene TRBJ2-1; 7 nucleotides agree with TRBD2. Germline V gene lookup returns CDR1 SQVTM and CDR2 ANQGSEA. J gave up 4 bases and V 6 bases, and 9 bases lay outside the gene matches. CDR3 size: 14 residues. In nucleotides, the CDR3 is TGCAGCGTGGGGCCTCGGCGGGGGTACAATGAGCAGTTCTTC. Translating it yields CSVGPRRGYNEQFF.

The genes are TRBV10-2 and TRBJ2-7; TRBD1 is a possible D gene (6 bases). The germline V gene encodes CDR1 WSHSY and CDR2 SAAADI. This CDR3 region has 14 residues. V gave up 0 bases and J gave up 4 bases, with 10 bases separating them. The CDR3, as DNA: TGCGCCAGCAGTGAGTCGAGGGACATATACGAGCAGTACTTC. Translation gives CASSESRDIYEQYF.

The chain uses TRBV12-5 and TRBJ2-1; 10 bases align to TRBD2. The germline gives CDR1 LGHNT, CDR2 FRNRAP. This CDR3 comprises 16 residues. Trimming took 3 bases from V and 5 from J; bases not matched to a gene: 7. The CDR3 DNA follows: TGTGCTAGTGGTTTACGCCTAGCGGGGGCACACAATGAGCAGTTCTTC. It is translated as CASGLRLAGAHNEQFF.

As to this clonotype: A much more abundant neighbour one base away suggests this may be a read error. The chain recombines TRBV12-3 or TRBV12-4 with TRBJ2-1; no reliable D call. The CDR3 length is 12 residues. Trimming stripped 3 bases from V and 13 bases from J, with 13 bases between. The CDR3 region is CASSFSPETQFF. CDR3 nucleotides: TGTGCCAGCAGTTTTTCGCCAGAGACCCAGTTCTTC.

The genes are TRBV27 and TRBJ1-1, with 7 bases lining up with TRBD1. Per germline, CDR1 MNHEY and CDR2 SMNVEV (reference sequence). This CDR3 contains 15 residues. The V and J ends lost 0 bases and 5 bases, in that order; junction bases with no gene match: 6. This CDR3 reads CASSLSPTGITEAFF. CDR3 DNA: TGTGCCAGCAGTTTATCCCCGACAGGGATTACTGAAGCTTTCTTT.

The chain has TRBV5-6 and TRBJ2-3; the match to TRBD1 covers 11 bases. Germline assignment: CDR1 SGHDT and CDR2 YYEEEE. With 4 bases clipped from V and 3 bases from J, the junction kept 7 bases outside the gene matches. The CDR3 loop spans 16 amino acids. This chain's CDR3 is CASSPDRGRATDTQYF. The DNA of the CDR3 is TGTGCCAGCAGCCCGGACAGGGGGCGCGCAACAGATACGCAGTATTTT.

On this clonotype itself: Since a much larger clone is just one base distant, this may be a read error. The rearrangement uses TRBV12-3 or TRBV12-4 and TRBJ2-7; 7 bases are shared with TRBD1. The CDR3 is made up of 16 amino acids. The chain's CDR3 is CAGSLGGQKTSYEQYF. For the CDR3, the DNA is TGTGCCGGCAGTTTAGGGGGACAGAAGACCTCCTACGAGCAGTACTTC.

This clonotype was seen more than once but under ten times. V is TRBV7-8 and J is TRBJ2-5, with unresolved D. Germline CDR1 and CDR2: SGHVS and FQNEAQ. Deletions cut 5 bases from V and 2 bases from J, with 12 bases between. This CDR3 comprises 14 residues. This chain's CDR3 is CASSTLPEQETQYF. The CDR3 bases are TGTGCCAGCAGCACATTACCCGAGCAAGAGACCCAGTACTTC.

The chain joins TRBV5-4 to TRBJ2-5; perhaps TRBD1 as D (6 bases). The CDR3 length is 15 residues. Germline V gene sequence: CDR1 SGHNT, CDR2 YYREEE (reference sequence). V lost 4 bases and J 2 bases, leaving 15 bases between the germline ends. CDR3 DNA: TGTGCCAGCAGCCAGAAGTGGGACACTCAAGAGACCCAGTACTTC. Translating gives CASSQKWDTQETQYF.

This clonotype was recorded at least ten times. This sequence joins TRBV20-1 and TRBJ2-3, with D possibly matching TRBD2 (7 bases). Deletions cut 7 bases from V and 2 bases from J, with 16 bases between. The CDR3 contains 14 residues. Germline V gene lookup returns CDR1 DFQATT and CDR2 SNEGSKA (reference sequence). CDR3 in DNA: TGCAGTGGATCCGGGGGGCTTAACACAGATACGCAGTATTTT. Translating it yields CSGSGGLNTDTQYF.

The table lists this clonotype with many counts. The J gene is TRBJ1-2, the V gene TRBV5-1; D not certain. The CDR3 covers 16 residues. In germline, CDR1 is SGHRS, CDR2 YFSETQ. V was pared by 0 bases and J by 0 bases, with 12 bases between. The CDR3 DNA reads as TGCGCCAGCAGCTTGGATGGATGGCAAGCTAACTATGGCTACACCTTC. Protein product: CASSLDGWQANYGYTF.

V usage is TRBV27 and J usage is TRBJ2-1; D perhaps matches TRBD2 (6 bases). V gave up 5 bases and J gave up 7 bases, with 21 bases separating them. In germline, CDR1 is MNHEY, CDR2 SMNVEV (reference sequence). The CDR3 covers 16 residues. As DNA, the CDR3 is TGTGCCAGCAGTCCTTATAGCGGAAGCTACAAAAATGAGCAGTTCTTC. Translation: CASSPYSGSYKNEQFF.

The V call is TRBV5-1, the J call TRBJ2-6; 9 bases fit TRBD1. Trimming removed 0 bases from V and 4 bases from J; junction bases left unmatched: 5. Germline-derived CDR1 and CDR2 are SGHRS and YFSETQ. The CDR3 has 17 residues. The chain's CDR3 is CASSLEGQGYGANVLTF. CDR3 DNA sequence: TGCGCCAGCAGCTTGGAGGGACAGGGTTACGGGGCCAACGTCCTGACTTTC.

This clonotype came up a few times. This chain connects TRBV10-3 to TRBJ2-7, with 12 bases aligning to TRBD1. J lost 5 bases, V lost 5 bases, and 10 bases had no gene match. Germline V CDR1 and CDR2: ENHRY, SYGVKD. The CDR3 totals 16 residues. Written as DNA, the CDR3 is TGTGCCATCAGTCAGTGGGGGGACAGGGGGCTCAACGAGCAGTACTTC. Protein: CAISQWGDRGLNEQYF.